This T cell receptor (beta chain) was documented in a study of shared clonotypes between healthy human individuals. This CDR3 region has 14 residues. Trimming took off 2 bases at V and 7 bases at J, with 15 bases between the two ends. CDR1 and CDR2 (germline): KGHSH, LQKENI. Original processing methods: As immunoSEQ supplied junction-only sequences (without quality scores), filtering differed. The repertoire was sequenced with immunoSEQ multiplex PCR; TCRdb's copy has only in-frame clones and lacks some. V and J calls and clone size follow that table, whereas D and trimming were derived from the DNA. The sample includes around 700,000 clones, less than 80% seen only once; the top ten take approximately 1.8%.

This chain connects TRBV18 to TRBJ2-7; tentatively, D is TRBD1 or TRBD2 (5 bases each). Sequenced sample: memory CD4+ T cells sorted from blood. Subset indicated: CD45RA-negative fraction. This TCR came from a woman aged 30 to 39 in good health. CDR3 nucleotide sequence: TGTGCCAGCTCACCAGGGACCGCCAACAGGGAGCAGTACTTC. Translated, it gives CASSPGTANREQYF. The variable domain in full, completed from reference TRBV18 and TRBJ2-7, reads NAGVMQNPRHLVRRRGQEARLRCSPMKGHSHVYWYRQLPEEGLKFMVYLQKENIIDESGMPKERFSAEFPKEGPSILRIQQVVRGDSAAYFCASSPGTANREQYFGPGTRLTVT.